This TCR beta chain was found in a study of blood T cell repertoires in COVID-19. Authors' processing steps: Amplified reference gene primers provided the basis for estimating nucleated cell counts. Some clones are missing from TCRdb's copy, which holds only in-frame ones; the method was immunoSEQ multiplex PCR. That table supplies the V and J calls and clone size; D and trimming were determined from the DNA. The table lists 90,000 to 100,000 clones, over 70% of them singletons. The CDR3 spans 16 residues. CDR1 is LGHNA and CDR2 is YSLEER in the germline V gene. J was trimmed by 5 bases and V by 4 bases; bases with no gene match: 10.

The sample comprised peripheral blood. This sequence joins TRBV4-3 and TRBJ2-3; 9 positions match TRBD2. The clonotype comes from a woman of 80 years or more with acute or convalescent COVID-19. The CDR3 nucleotides read TGCGCCAGCAGCCCAAAGAGCGGGGGGCCGGGAGATACGCAGTATTTT. It is translated as CASSPKSGGPGDTQYF.